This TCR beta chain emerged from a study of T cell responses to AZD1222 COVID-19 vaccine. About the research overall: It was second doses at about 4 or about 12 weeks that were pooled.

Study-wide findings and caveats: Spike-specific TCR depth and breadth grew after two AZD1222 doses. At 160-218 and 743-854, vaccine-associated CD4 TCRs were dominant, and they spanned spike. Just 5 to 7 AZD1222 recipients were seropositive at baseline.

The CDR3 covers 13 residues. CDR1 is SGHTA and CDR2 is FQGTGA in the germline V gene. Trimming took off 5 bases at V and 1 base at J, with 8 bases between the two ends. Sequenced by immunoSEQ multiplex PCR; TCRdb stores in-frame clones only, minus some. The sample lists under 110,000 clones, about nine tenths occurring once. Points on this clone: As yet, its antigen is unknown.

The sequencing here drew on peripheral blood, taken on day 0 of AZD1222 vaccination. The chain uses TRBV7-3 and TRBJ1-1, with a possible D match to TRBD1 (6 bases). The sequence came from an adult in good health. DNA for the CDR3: TGTGCCAGCAGCCTACAGGGGAACACTGAAGCTTTCTTT. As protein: CASSLQGNTEAFF.